Included here is one T cell receptor (beta chain) sequence, with context. The antigen is not known. The data were taken from a study of T cell responses to AZD1222 COVID-19 vaccine. Sequencing used immunoSEQ multiplex PCR; TCRdb keeps in-frame clones, though not all of them. Altogether approximately 140,000 clones are present, 90% to 95% being singletons, with the ten largest covering about 4%. V was cut by 1 base and J by 2 bases, with 11 bases left in between. The length of the CDR3 is 15 residues. Germline lookup yields CDR1 LGHNA and CDR2 YSLEER. General study points: Reportedly, nearly half of unique spike TCRs recognized epitopes outside B.1.351/B.1.1.7 mutations. Donors were mostly white British, more females; clonal diversity possibly underestimated. With dominance at 160-218 and 743-854, vaccine-associated CD4 TCRs spanned spike.

The source is an adult who received the AZD1222 COVID-19 vaccine. The starting material was peripheral blood, obtained 28 days after the second AZD1222 dose. The gene calls are TRBV4-3 and TRBJ2-5; no clear D gene. In DNA form, the CDR3 reads TGCGCCAGCAGCCAAGTTTTCGGCGGACAAGAGACCCAGTACTTC. Its protein product is CASSQVFGGQETQYF.